These 17 T cell receptor beta chains share one sample of origin, sequenced in a study of T cell responses to AZD1222 COVID-19 vaccine. The assay was immunoSEQ multiplex PCR, and TCRdb's table has in-frame clones only and misses some. The data show over 110,000 clones, more than 85% seen once. Source: peripheral blood, taken on day 0 of AZD1222 vaccination. The receptors stem from an adult in good health.

This clone occurred once. The V call is TRBV13, the J call TRBJ1-1, with D uncertain. The CDR3 runs 13 residues. Per the germline V gene, CDR1 is PRHDT and CDR2 is FYEKMQ (reference sequence). V dropped 5 bases and J dropped 0 bases, with 7 bases sitting between them. The DNA for the CDR3 is TGTGCCAGCAGCCCGAGAATGAACACTGAAGCTTTCTTT. Translated, it gives CASSPRMNTEAFF.

The chain employs TRBV7-2 and TRBJ1-2, with D maybe TRBD1 (5 bases). Germline V gives CDR1 SGHTA, CDR2 FQGNSA. V was clipped by 5 bases and J by 4 bases, with 20 bases between them. The CDR3 extends over 16 amino acids. The CDR3 coding sequence is TGTGCCAGCAGCAAAAGTCAGGGCCAGAGGGGCTATGGCTACACCTTC. Translated, it gives CASSKSQGQRGYGYTF.

The chain combines TRBV19 with TRBJ1-2; 7 bases align to TRBD1. In germline, CDR1 is LNHDA, CDR2 SQIVND (reference sequence). The CDR3 is made up of 10 amino acids. V was pared by 3 bases and J by 14 bases, with 3 bases of the junction left unmatched. The CDR3 loop reads CASSMQTGTF. The CDR3 DNA is TGTGCCAGTAGTATGCAGACAGGGACCTTC. The full variable domain, completed using reference TRBV19 and TRBJ1-2, is DGGITQSPKYLFRKEGQNVTLSCEQNLNHDAMYWYRQDPGQGLRLIYYSQIVNDFQKGDIAEGYSVSREKKESFPLTVTSAQKNPTAFYLCASSMQTGTFGSGTRLTVV.

V and J are TRBV4-3 and TRBJ1-4, with TRBD1 as a possible D gene (6 bases). V was trimmed by 6 bases and J by 6 bases, leaving 17 bases between them. Per the germline V gene, CDR1 is LGHNA and CDR2 is YSLEER. CDR3 size: 15 residues. DNA of the CDR3: TGCGCCAGCAGTCAGGAGGGGGGATGGGATGAAAAACTGTTTTTT. It yields the protein CASSQEGGWDEKLFF.

The chain uses TRBV6-1 and TRBJ1-1; the D is unclear. Germline CDR1 reads MNHNS; CDR2 reads SASEGT. V lost 7 bases to trimming and J lost 1 base, with 7 bases between them. This CDR3 region has 12 residues. CDR3 nucleotide sequence: TGTGCCAGCAAAAATGAGAACACTGAAGCTTTCTTT. Translated, it gives CASKNENTEAFF.

This chain joins TRBV19 and TRBJ1-2; D not resolved. CDR1 is LNHDA, CDR2 SQIVND, per germline (reference sequence). V lost 0 bases, J lost 12 bases, and 8 bases lay in between. This CDR3 is 11 amino acids long. The CDR3 loop is CASSIDRVNTF. The DNA of the CDR3 is TGTGCCAGTAGTATAGATCGGGTCAACACCTTC.

The CDR3 bases are TGCGCCAGTACCTATAGCGGGAGCCACTACAATGAGCAGTTCTTC. Residues: CASTYSGSHYNEQFF. The chain is built from TRBV5-1 and TRBJ2-1; the match to TRBD2 covers 9 bases. The V gene's germline CDR1 is SGHRS and CDR2 YFSETQ. The J segment lost 3 bases and the V segment lost 8 bases, leaving 9 bases of the junction unmatched. This CDR3 is 15 amino acids long.

The chain has TRBV12-3 or TRBV12-4 and TRBJ1-1; D gene ambiguous. Trimming cost V 3 bases and J 8 bases, with 10 bases left between them. The CDR3 has 12 residues. The CDR3 loop is CASSFDRSEAFF. The CDR3 DNA is TGTGCCAGCAGTTTTGACCGTTCAGAAGCTTTCTTT.

This chain connects TRBV29-1 to TRBJ1-1, with D perhaps matching TRBD1 (5 bases). The CDR3 totals 13 residues. V lost 7 bases, J lost 1 base, and 13 bases lay in between. From germline, CDR1 is SQVTM and CDR2 ANQGSEA. This CDR3 reads CSASGTGNTEAFF. In DNA form, the CDR3 reads TGCAGCGCCTCCGGGACGGGGAACACTGAAGCTTTCTTT.

The V gene is TRBV7-6, the J gene TRBJ2-1, with D possibly being TRBD2 (6 bases). Germline CDR1 and CDR2: SGHVS and FNYEAQ. This CDR3 has 13 residues. V lost 0 bases and J lost 7, with 7 bases in between. The CDR3, as DNA: TGTGCCAGCAGCTTAGCTCGGGGGAATGAGCAGTTCTTC. Encoded protein: CASSLARGNEQFF.

This chain links TRBV3-1 (or the pseudogene TRBV3-2) with TRBJ1-1; D perhaps matches TRBD1 (5 bases). The V gene lost 1 base and the J gene lost 1 base, with 7 bases spanning the gap. Germline loops: CDR1 LGHDT, CDR2 YNNKEL (reference sequence). There are 14 residues in the CDR3. As DNA, the CDR3 is TGTGCCAGCAGCCAAGGTGGACAGAACACTGAAGCTTTCTTT. It is translated as CASSQGGQNTEAFF.

This clone was seen a few times. The chain carries TRBV5-6 and TRBJ1-2; TRBD1 is a possible D gene (6 bases). The CDR3 runs to 14 residues. V lost 0 bases, J lost 3 bases, and 9 bases lay in between. Per the germline V gene, CDR1 is SGHDT and CDR2 is YYEEEE. As DNA, the CDR3 is TGTGCCAGCAGCTTGGGGGGGCGGCACTATGGCTACACCTTC. As protein: CASSLGGRHYGYTF.

V is TRBV4-3 and J is TRBJ1-1, with D possibly matching TRBD1 (5 bases). CDR1 is LGHNA and CDR2 is YSLEER in the germline V gene. Trimming shortened V by 4 bases and J by 0 bases, and 12 bases separated the two germline ends. The CDR3 is made up of 15 amino acids. This CDR3 reads CASSRGELMNTEAFF. In DNA form, the CDR3 reads TGCGCCAGCAGCCGAGGGGAACTCATGAACACTGAAGCTTTCTTT.

The chain links TRBV7-8 to TRBJ2-3, with TRBD2 identical over 8 bases. CDR1 is SGHVS and CDR2 is FQNEAQ in the germline V gene. This CDR3 region has 17 residues. Unmatched junction bases numbered 12, after V lost 3 bases and J lost 4 bases. CDR3 in amino acids: CASSFPRAASGSDTQYF. CDR3 sequence (DNA): TGTGCCAGCAGCTTCCCGCGCGCGGCTAGCGGGTCAGATACGCAGTATTTT.

The chain has TRBV2 and TRBJ2-2, with D tentatively TRBD1 (6 bases). The CDR3 has 10 amino acids. CDR1 and CDR2 (germline): SNHLY, FYNNEI. The V gene lost 6 bases and the J gene lost 12 bases, with 8 bases spanning the gap. CDR3 protein: CASRGQKLFF. DNA of the CDR3: TGTGCCAGCAGGGGACAAAAGCTGTTTTTT.

The DNA of the CDR3 is TGTGCCAGCAGCTTATCCGCGGTTAGCTCCTACGAGCAGTACTTC. The encoded protein is CASSLSAVSSYEQYF. J is TRBJ2-7 and V is TRBV7-9; D gene ambiguous. The CDR3 spans 15 residues. Trimming left V 2 bases short and J 0 bases short, with 11 bases between. Germline V gene lookup returns CDR1 SEHNR and CDR2 FQNEAQ (reference sequence).

The chain employs TRBV7-3 and TRBJ2-2, with D maybe TRBD1 (6 bases). Germline CDR1 is SGHTA and CDR2 is FQGTGA. This CDR3 is built from 15 residues. The V end lost 5 bases, the J end lost 2 bases, and 12 bases lay between the germline ends. The CDR3 loop reads CASSVDRRNTGELFF. The CDR3 bases are TGTGCCAGCAGCGTAGACAGGAGAAACACCGGGGAGCTGTTTTTT. Complete variable domain (other parts from reference TRBV7-3 and TRBJ2-2): GAGVSQTPSNKVTEKGKYVELRCDPISGHTALYWYRQSLGQGPEFLIYFQGTGAADDSGLPNDRFFAVRPEGSVSTLKIQRTERGDSAVYLCASSVDRRNTGELFFGEGSRLTVL.